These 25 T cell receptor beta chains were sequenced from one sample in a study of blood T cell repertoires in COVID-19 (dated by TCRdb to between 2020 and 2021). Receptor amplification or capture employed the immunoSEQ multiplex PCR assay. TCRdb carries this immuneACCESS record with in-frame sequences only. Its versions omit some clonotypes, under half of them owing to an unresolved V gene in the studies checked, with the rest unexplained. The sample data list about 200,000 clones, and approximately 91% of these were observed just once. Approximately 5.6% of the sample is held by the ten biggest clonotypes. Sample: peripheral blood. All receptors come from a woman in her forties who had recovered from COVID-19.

CDR3 in DNA: TGTGCCAGCCGGGGGTACTACAATGAGCAGTTCTTC. Protein sequence: CASRGYYNEQFF. The V and J genes are TRBV27 and TRBJ2-1, with TRBD2 as a possible D gene (6 bases). Germline values: CDR1 MNHEY, CDR2 SMNVEV (reference sequence). Trimming cost V 8 bases and J 3 bases, with 8 bases left between them. CDR3 length: 12 residues.

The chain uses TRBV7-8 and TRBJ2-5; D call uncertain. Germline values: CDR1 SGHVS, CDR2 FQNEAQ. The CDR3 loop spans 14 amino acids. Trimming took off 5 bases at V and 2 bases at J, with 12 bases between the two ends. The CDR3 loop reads CASSVTITQETQYF. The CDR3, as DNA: TGTGCCAGCAGCGTCACGATCACTCAAGAGACCCAGTACTTC.

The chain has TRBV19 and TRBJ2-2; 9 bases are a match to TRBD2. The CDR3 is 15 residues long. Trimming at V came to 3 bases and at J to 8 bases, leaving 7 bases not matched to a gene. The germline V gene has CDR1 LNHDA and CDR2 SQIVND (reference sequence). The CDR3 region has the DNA TGTGCCAGTAGTATTAATAGCGGGAGCTCGGGGGAGCTGTTTTTT. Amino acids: CASSINSGSSGELFF.

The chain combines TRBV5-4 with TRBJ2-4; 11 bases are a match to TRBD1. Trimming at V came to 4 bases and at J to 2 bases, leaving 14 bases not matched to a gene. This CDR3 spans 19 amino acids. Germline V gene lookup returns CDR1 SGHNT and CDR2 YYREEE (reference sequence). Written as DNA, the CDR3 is TGTGCCAGCAGCCCAACATCGGGGACAGGGGGGTCTTCCAAAAACATTCAGTACTTC. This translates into CASSPTSGTGGSSKNIQYF.

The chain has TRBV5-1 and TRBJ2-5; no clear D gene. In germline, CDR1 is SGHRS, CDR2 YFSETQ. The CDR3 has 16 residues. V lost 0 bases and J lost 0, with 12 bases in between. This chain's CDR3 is CASSLGLNPYQETQYF. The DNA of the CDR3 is TGCGCCAGCAGCTTGGGACTTAACCCGTACCAAGAGACCCAGTACTTC.

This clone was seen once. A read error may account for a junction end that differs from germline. The CDR3 sequence: CACSPRRPRTGGTSGDNEQFF. As DNA, the CDR3 is TGTGCCTGTAGTCCTCGGAGGCCAAGGACAGGGGGGACTAGCGGGGACAATGAGCAGTTCTTC. This rearrangement joins TRBV19 to TRBJ2-1; 13 bases match TRBD2. Per the germline V gene, CDR1 is LNHDA and CDR2 is SQIVND (reference sequence). CDR3 length: 21 amino acids. Variable domain in full (rest from reference TRBV19 and TRBJ2-1): DGGITQSPKYLFRKEGQNVTLSCEQNLNHDAMYWYRQDPGQGLRLIYYSQIVNDFQKGDIAEGYSVSREKKESFPLTVTSAQKNPTAFYLCACSPRRPRTGGTSGDNEQFFGPGTRLTVL.

CDR3 amino acids: CASSHQGGAGRRETQYF. The DNA of the CDR3 is TGCGCCAGCAGCCACCAGGGGGGTGCTGGGAGGCGGGAGACCCAGTACTTC. This chain links TRBV5-1 with TRBJ2-5, with a weak D call TRBD1 (7 bases). In germline, CDR1 is SGHRS, CDR2 YFSETQ. This CDR3 comprises 17 residues. Deletions cut 4 bases from V and 5 bases from J, with 24 bases between. The variable domain in full, with the rest retrieved from reference TRBV5-1 and TRBJ2-5, is KAGVTQTPRYLIKTRGQQVTLSCSPISGHRSVSWYQQTPGQGLQFLFEYFSETQRNKGNFPGRFSGRQFSNSRSEMNVSTLELGDSALYLCASSHQGGAGRRETQYFGPGTRLLVL.

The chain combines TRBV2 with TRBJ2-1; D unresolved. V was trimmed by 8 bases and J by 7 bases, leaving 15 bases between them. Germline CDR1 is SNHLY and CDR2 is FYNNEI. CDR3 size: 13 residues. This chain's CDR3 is CASGHRLVNEQFF. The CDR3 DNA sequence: TGTGCCAGCGGGCACCGTTTAGTGAATGAGCAGTTCTTC. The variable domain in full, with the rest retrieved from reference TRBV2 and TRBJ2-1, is EPEVTQTPSHQVTQMGQEVILRCVPISNHLYFYWYRQILGQKVEFLVSFYNNEISEKSEIFDDQFSVERPDGSNFTLKIRSTKLEDSAMYFCASGHRLVNEQFFGPGTRLTVL.

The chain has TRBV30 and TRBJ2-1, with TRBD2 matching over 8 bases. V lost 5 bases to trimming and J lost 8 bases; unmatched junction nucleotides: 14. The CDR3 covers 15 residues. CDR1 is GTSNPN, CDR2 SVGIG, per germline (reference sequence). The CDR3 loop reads CAWALGGLGGYEQFF. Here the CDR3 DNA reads TGTGCCTGGGCACTCGGGGGACTAGGAGGGTATGAGCAGTTCTTC.

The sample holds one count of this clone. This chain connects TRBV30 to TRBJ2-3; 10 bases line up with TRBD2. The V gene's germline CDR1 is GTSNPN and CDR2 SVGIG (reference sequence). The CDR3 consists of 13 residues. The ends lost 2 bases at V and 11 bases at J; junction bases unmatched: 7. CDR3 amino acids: CAWSQAGGPLQYF. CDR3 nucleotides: TGTGCCTGGAGTCAAGCGGGAGGGCCTCTGCAGTATTTT.

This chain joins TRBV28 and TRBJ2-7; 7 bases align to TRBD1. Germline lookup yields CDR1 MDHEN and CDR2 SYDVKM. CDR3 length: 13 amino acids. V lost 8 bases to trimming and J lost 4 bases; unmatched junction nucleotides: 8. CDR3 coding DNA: TGTGCCAGCGCCTCGCCAGGGGGATACGAGCAGTACTTC. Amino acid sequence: CASASPGGYEQYF.

The DNA of the CDR3 is TGTGCCAGCAGTTCCCCTCCCACTGAAGCTTTCTTT. Protein sequence: CASSSPPTEAFF. The V and J genes are TRBV27 and TRBJ1-1, with D unresolved. This CDR3 has 12 amino acids. Trimming left V 4 bases short and J 4 bases short, with 7 bases between. Germline V gene lookup returns CDR1 MNHEY and CDR2 SMNVEV (reference sequence).

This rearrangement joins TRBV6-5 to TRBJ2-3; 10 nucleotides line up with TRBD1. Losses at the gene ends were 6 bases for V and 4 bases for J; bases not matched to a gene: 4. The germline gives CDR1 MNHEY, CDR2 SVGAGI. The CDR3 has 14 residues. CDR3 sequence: CASSSTGGPDTQYF. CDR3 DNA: TGTGCCAGCAGCTCGACAGGGGGCCCAGATACGCAGTATTTT.

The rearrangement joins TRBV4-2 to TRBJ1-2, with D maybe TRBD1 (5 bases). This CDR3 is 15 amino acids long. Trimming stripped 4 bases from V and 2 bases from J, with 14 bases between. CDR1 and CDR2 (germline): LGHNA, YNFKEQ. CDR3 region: CASSPQTDSNYGYTF. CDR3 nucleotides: TGTGCCAGCAGCCCACAGACAGACTCAAACTATGGCTACACCTTC.

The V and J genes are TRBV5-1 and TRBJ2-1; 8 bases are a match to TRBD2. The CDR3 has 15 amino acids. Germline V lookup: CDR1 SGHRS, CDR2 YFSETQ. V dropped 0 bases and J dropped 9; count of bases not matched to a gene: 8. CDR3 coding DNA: TGCGCCAGCAGCTTGGCCGGGGGGGGCCCGGTTGAGCAGTTCTTC. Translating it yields CASSLAGGGPVEQFF.

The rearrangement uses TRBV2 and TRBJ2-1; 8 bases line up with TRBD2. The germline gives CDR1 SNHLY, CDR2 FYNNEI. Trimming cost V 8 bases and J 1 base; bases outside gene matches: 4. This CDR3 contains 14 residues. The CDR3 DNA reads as TGTGCCAGCTGCTTAGCGGGATCCTACAATGAGCAGTTCTTC. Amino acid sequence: CASCLAGSYNEQFF.

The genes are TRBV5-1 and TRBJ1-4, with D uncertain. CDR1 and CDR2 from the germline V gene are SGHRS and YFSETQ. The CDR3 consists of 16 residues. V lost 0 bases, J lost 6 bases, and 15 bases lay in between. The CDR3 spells CASSLAGRPEDEKLFF. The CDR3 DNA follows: TGCGCCAGCAGCTTGGCCGGCAGACCGGAGGATGAAAAACTGTTTTTT.

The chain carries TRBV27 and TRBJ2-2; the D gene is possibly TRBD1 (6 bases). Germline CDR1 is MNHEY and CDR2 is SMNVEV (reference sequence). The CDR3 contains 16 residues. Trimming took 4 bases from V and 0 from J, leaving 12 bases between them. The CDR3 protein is CASSSRTEANTGELFF. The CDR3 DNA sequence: TGTGCCAGCAGTTCCAGGACAGAAGCGAACACCGGGGAGCTGTTTTTT.

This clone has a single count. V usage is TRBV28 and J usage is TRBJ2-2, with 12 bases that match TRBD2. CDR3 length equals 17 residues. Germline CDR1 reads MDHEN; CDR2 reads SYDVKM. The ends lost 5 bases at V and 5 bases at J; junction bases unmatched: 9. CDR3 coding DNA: TGTGCCAGCAGTCTCCCACTAGCGGGAGGAGGTACCGGGGAGCTGTTTTTT. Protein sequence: CASSLPLAGGGTGELFF.

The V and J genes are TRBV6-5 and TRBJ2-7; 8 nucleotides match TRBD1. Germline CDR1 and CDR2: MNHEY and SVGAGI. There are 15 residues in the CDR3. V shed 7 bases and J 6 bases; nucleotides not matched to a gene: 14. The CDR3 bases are TGTGCCAGCAAGAGGGCAGGACAGGGACAAACCGAGCAGTACTTC. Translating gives CASKRAGQGQTEQYF.

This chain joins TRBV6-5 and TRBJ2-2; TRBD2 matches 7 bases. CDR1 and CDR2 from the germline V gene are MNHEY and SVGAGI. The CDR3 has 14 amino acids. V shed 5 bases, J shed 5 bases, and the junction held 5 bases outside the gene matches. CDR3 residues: CASSTGLVTGELFF. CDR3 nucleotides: TGTGCCAGCAGTACCGGACTAGTTACCGGGGAGCTGTTTTTT.

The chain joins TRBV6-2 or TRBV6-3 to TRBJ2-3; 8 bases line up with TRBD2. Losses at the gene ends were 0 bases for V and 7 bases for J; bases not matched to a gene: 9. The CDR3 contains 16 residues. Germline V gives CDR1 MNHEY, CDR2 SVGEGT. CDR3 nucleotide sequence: TGTGCCAGCAGTTACTCGTGGCGGGAGGCCTTTTATACGCAGTATTTT. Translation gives CASSYSWREAFYTQYF.

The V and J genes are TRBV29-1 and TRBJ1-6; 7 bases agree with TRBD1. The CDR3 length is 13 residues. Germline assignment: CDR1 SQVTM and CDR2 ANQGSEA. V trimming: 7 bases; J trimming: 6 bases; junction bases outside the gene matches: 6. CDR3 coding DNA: TGCAGCGCGCGGGGACAGCCTAATTCACCCCTCCACTTT. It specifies CSARGQPNSPLHF. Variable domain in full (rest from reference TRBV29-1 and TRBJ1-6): SAVISQKPSRDICQRGTSLTIQCQVDSQVTMMFWYRQQPGQSLTLIATANQGSEATYESGFVIDKFPISRPNLTFSTLTVSNMSPEDSSIYLCSARGQPNSPLHFGNGTRLTVT.

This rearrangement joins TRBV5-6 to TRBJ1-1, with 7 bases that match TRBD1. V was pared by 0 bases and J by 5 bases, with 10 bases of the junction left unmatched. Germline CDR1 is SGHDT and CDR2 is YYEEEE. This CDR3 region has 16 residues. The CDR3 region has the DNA TGTGCCAGCAGCTTGGTGGGGGGAAGACAGGGAACTGAAGCTTTCTTT. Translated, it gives CASSLVGGRQGTEAFF.

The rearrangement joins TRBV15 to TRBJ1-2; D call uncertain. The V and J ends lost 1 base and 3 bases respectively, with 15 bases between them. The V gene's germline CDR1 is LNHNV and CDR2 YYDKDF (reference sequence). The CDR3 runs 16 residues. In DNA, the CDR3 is TGTGCCACCAGCAGAGGTGCGAGGGTAGACGACTATGGCTACACCTTC. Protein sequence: CATSRGARVDDYGYTF.